Below, 26 T cell receptor beta chains from the same sample are listed, as sequenced in a study of post-analysis software for immune sequencing data. No antigen has been identified for these receptors. Findings and caveats of the study: Five or six TRBV segments, TRBV5-6, TRBV5-1 and TRBV20-1 among them, were found more frequent in patients than controls.

Unique molecular identifiers were carried by the TCR beta cDNA libraries. One entry per CDR3 protein, called by TCRdb with MiXCR from the PCR reads. The data contain 750,000 to 950,000 distinct CDR3 sequences, approximately 53% of them seen just once; the ten biggest clones take up about 4.5%. The sequenced sample consisted of blood. The receptors derive from a girl aged 5 to 17 with multiple sclerosis.

The V and J genes are TRBV14 and TRBJ2-1; D assignment may be TRBD1 or TRBD2 (5 bases each). V shed 4 bases and J shed 9 bases, with 13 bases lying between them. The CDR3 has 13 residues. Germline V lookup: CDR1 SGHDN, CDR2 FVKESK. CDR3 loop: CASSRGYVGEQFF. The CDR3 DNA reads TGTGCCAGCAGCCGGGGGTACGTAGGTGAGCAGTTCTTC.

This clonotype was seen only a few times. The rearrangement joins TRBV6-5 to TRBJ2-1, with 9 bases aligning to TRBD2. From germline, CDR1 is MNHEY and CDR2 SVGAGI. The CDR3 runs to 15 residues. The junction had 7 bases not matched to a gene; V was cut back by 6 bases and J by 4 bases. CDR3 nucleotides: TGTGCCAGCAGGAGACTAGCGGCCCATTACAATGAGCAGTTCTTC. It encodes CASRRLAAHYNEQFF.

This clonotype was counted once. The V call is TRBV20-1, the J call TRBJ2-1; 11 bases match TRBD2. J was trimmed by 5 bases and V by 5 bases; bases with no gene match: 5. This CDR3 spans 14 amino acids. Germline V gene lookup returns CDR1 DFQATT and CDR2 SNEGSKA (reference sequence). The CDR3 sequence: CSADQGLADNEQFF. The CDR3 DNA follows: TGCAGTGCTGACCAGGGACTAGCGGACAATGAGCAGTTCTTC.

The V gene is TRBV7-2, the J gene TRBJ2-1, with 10 bases lining up with TRBD2. The CDR3 has 15 amino acids. CDR1 and CDR2 (germline): SGHTA, FQGNSA. Germline trimming cut 1 base from V and 5 bases from J; bases unmatched to any gene: 2. The CDR3 region has the DNA TGTGCCAGCAGCTTAGAGCTAGCGGGGGACAATGAGCAGTTCTTC. The encoded protein is CASSLELAGDNEQFF.

The chain couples TRBV5-1 to TRBJ2-3; D is unresolved. The germline V gene has CDR1 SGHRS and CDR2 YFSETQ. The CDR3 is 15 residues long. Trimming shortened V by 2 bases and J by 0 bases, and 10 bases separated the two germline ends. In DNA, the CDR3 is TGCGCCAGCAGCTTCGGTCACCCTAGCACAGATACGCAGTATTTT. It yields the protein CASSFGHPSTDTQYF.

The chain carries TRBV2 and TRBJ1-2; D not resolved. Trimming removed 11 bases at V and 6 bases at J, with 13 bases between. This CDR3 has 11 residues. The germline CDR1 and CDR2 sequences are SNHLY and FYNNEI. The CDR3 loop is CALLEVNGYTF. The CDR3 DNA is TGTGCCCTCTTGGAGGTAAATGGCTACACCTTC.

The chain couples TRBV4-1 to TRBJ2-7; no clear D. Germline assignment: CDR1 MGHRA and CDR2 YSYEKL. Trimming took off 1 base at V and 3 bases at J, with 10 bases between the two ends. CDR3 length: 14 residues. This CDR3 reads CASSQARYNYEQYF. The CDR3 DNA sequence: TGCGCCAGCAGCCAAGCCCGATATAACTACGAGCAGTACTTC.

This clonotype was recorded a few times. The J gene is TRBJ2-2, the V gene TRBV5-4; D gene uncertain. This CDR3 contains 14 residues. Germline CDR1 SGHNT, CDR2 YYREEE (reference sequence). The V end lost 6 bases, the J end lost 4 bases, and 13 bases lay between the germline ends. This chain's CDR3 is CASIVGPGTGELFF. The CDR3 coding sequence is TGTGCCAGCATCGTCGGTCCGGGCACCGGGGAGCTGTTTTTT. Based on the CDR3 plus reference TRBV5-4 and TRBJ2-2, the full variable domain is ETGVTQSPTHLIKTRGQQVTLRCSSQSGHNTVSWYQQALGQGPQFIFQYYREEENGRGNFPPRFSGLQFPNYSSELNVNALELDDSALYLCASIVGPGTGELFFGEGSRLTVL.

This clonotype was detected only a few times. The gene calls are TRBV3-1 and TRBJ1-1; TRBD1 might be the D (5 bases). The V gene's germline CDR1 is LGHDT and CDR2 YNNKEL (reference sequence). The CDR3 consists of 14 residues. V lost 3 bases and J 5 bases, leaving 13 bases between the germline ends. The CDR3 loop is CASSQGVQGTEAFF. DNA for the CDR3: TGTGCCAGCAGCCAGGGTGTGCAGGGAACTGAAGCTTTCTTT. Full variable domain (missing parts from reference TRBV3-1 and TRBJ1-1): DTAVSQTPKYLVTQMGNDKSIKCEQNLGHDTMYWYKQDSKKFLKIMFSYNNKELIINETVPNRFSPKSPDKAHLNLHINSLELGDSAVYFCASSQGVQGTEAFFGQGTRLTVV.

The chain has TRBV2 and TRBJ2-3; 11 positions match TRBD2. Per the germline V gene, CDR1 is SNHLY and CDR2 is FYNNEI. The CDR3 runs 16 residues. V shed 4 bases and J 0 bases; nucleotides not matched to a gene: 3. This CDR3 reads CASSGGLAASTDTQYF. The CDR3, as DNA: TGTGCCAGCAGTGGGGGACTAGCGGCAAGCACAGATACGCAGTATTTT.

Only a few counts were recorded for this clonotype. The rearrangement uses TRBV29-1 and TRBJ2-3; D is possibly TRBD2 (5 bases). CDR3 length: 14 residues. The germline CDR1 and CDR2 sequences are SQVTM and ANQGSEA. V shed 6 bases and J shed 0 bases, with 13 bases lying between them. Here the CDR3 DNA reads TGCAGCGTCCGAGGGCTATTCAGCACAGATACGCAGTATTTT. Translation gives CSVRGLFSTDTQYF.

The rearrangement links TRBV29-1 to TRBJ2-1, with 10 bases that match TRBD2. The junction had 10 bases not matched to a gene; V was cut back by 5 bases and J by 9 bases. Germline-derived CDR1 and CDR2 are SQVTM and ANQGSEA. The length of the CDR3 is 14 residues. The CDR3 nucleotides are TGCAGCGTTAACGGCCTAGCGGGAGACACTGAGCAGTTCTTC. This sequence encodes CSVNGLAGDTEQFF.

V usage is TRBV2 and J usage is TRBJ2-1; no clear D. The J call may be in error: the DNA end matches TRBJ2-7 better. This CDR3 has 11 amino acids. Germline lookup yields CDR1 SNHLY and CDR2 FYNNEI. The CDR3 loop is CASSAHNEQYF. CDR3 nucleotide sequence: TGTGCCAGCAGTGCCCACAATGAGCAGTACTTC.

The J gene is TRBJ2-6, the V gene TRBV10-3, with no clear D. Trimming took off 6 bases at V and 0 bases at J, with 15 bases between the two ends. This CDR3 contains 17 residues. Germline loops: CDR1 ENHRY, CDR2 SYGVKD. CDR3 loop: CAISPDHIRSGANVLTF. CDR3 nucleotide sequence: TGTGCCATCAGCCCCGATCACATCCGCTCTGGGGCCAACGTCCTGACTTTC.

The J gene is TRBJ1-2, the V gene TRBV18; possible D gene TRBD1, 5 bases. The CDR3 consists of 17 residues. The V gene's germline CDR1 is KGHSH and CDR2 LQKENI. The V end lost 2 bases, the J end lost 8 bases, and 24 bases lay between the germline ends. This CDR3 is CASSPSFAGGDGRGYTF. DNA of the CDR3: TGTGCCAGCTCACCATCATTCGCCGGAGGGGACGGTCGGGGCTACACCTTC.

This clonotype has only a few counts. The rearrangement uses TRBV7-9 and TRBJ2-7; no clear D. From germline, CDR1 is SEHNR and CDR2 FQNEAQ (reference sequence). Trimming removed 0 bases at V and 3 bases at J, with 6 bases between. The CDR3 length is 13 residues. Here the CDR3 DNA reads TGTGCCAGCAGCTTAGCCCCGGACTACGAGCAGTACTTC. It is translated as CASSLAPDYEQYF. Full variable domain (missing parts from reference TRBV7-9 and TRBJ2-7): DTGVSQNPRHKITKRGQNVTFRCDPISEHNRLYWYRQTLGQGPEFLTYFQNEAQLEKSRLLSDRFSAERPKGSFSTLEIQRTEQGDSAMYLCASSLAPDYEQYFGPGTRLTVT.

This clonotype has just a few counts. The CDR3 DNA is TGCAGTGCTAGCACCGGGACTAGCGGGGGGCTGGACATTCAGTACTTC. Its protein product is CSASTGTSGGLDIQYF. The chain recombines TRBV20-1 with TRBJ2-4; 15 bases match TRBD2. Germline trimming cut 3 bases from V and 8 bases from J; bases unmatched to any gene: 8. Germline V gene lookup returns CDR1 DFQATT and CDR2 SNEGSKA (reference sequence). This CDR3 spans 16 amino acids.

The V and J genes are TRBV25-1 and TRBJ2-3, with 7 bases aligning to TRBD2. The germline V gene encodes CDR1 MGHDK and CDR2 SYGVNS. The V segment lost 2 bases and the J segment 2 bases; nucleotides outside the gene matches: 4. The CDR3 runs 15 residues. The CDR3, as DNA: TGTGCCAGCAGTGAAGCCGGGGGGTACACAGATACGCAGTATTTT. Its protein is CASSEAGGYTDTQYF.

At least ten counts were recorded for this clonotype. The rearrangement uses TRBV7-9 and TRBJ2-7; either TRBD1 or TRBD2 may fit D (5 bases each). CDR1 is SEHNR, CDR2 FQNEAQ, per germline (reference sequence). Trimming cost V 5 bases and J 3 bases, with 8 bases left between them. This CDR3 is 12 amino acids long. The CDR3 DNA reads as TGTGCCAGCAGCAGGGACGGCTACGAGCAGTACTTC. Translating gives CASSRDGYEQYF. Filled out from reference TRBV7-9 and TRBJ2-7, the complete variable domain reads DTGVSQNPRHKITKRGQNVTFRCDPISEHNRLYWYRQTLGQGPEFLTYFQNEAQLEKSRLLSDRFSAERPKGSFSTLEIQRTEQGDSAMYLCASSRDGYEQYFGPGTRLTVT.

This clonotype was observed at least ten times. The chain uses TRBV5-1 and TRBJ1-6; 7 bases align to TRBD1. Germline V gene lookup returns CDR1 SGHRS and CDR2 YFSETQ. The CDR3 runs to 16 residues. Unmatched junction bases numbered 13, after V lost 3 bases and J lost 10 bases. CDR3 nucleotides: TGCGCCAGCAGCTCGACTGGTCCGGGACAGCTATCACCCCTCCACTTT. Translating it yields CASSSTGPGQLSPLHF. The full variable domain, with the rest looked up from reference TRBV5-1 and TRBJ1-6, is KAGVTQTPRYLIKTRGQQVTLSCSPISGHRSVSWYQQTPGQGLQFLFEYFSETQRNKGNFPGRFSGRQFSNSRSEMNVSTLELGDSALYLCASSSTGPGQLSPLHFGNGTRLTVT.

The V and J genes are TRBV7-9 and TRBJ1-1, with D possibly TRBD1 on 6 matching bases. CDR3 size: 14 residues. The germline V and J ends were trimmed by 4 bases and 1 base, with 10 bases remaining between them. CDR1 and CDR2 from the germline V gene are SEHNR and FQNEAQ (reference sequence). CDR3 nucleotide sequence: TGTGCCAGCAGCTGGGGGGCACCGAACACTGAAGCTTTCTTT. Translated: CASSWGAPNTEAFF.

This sequence joins TRBV5-6 and TRBJ2-5; 7 bases fit TRBD1. The CDR3 is 14 amino acids. Trimming took 3 bases from V and 7 from J; bases not matched to a gene: 9. The V gene's germline CDR1 is SGHDT and CDR2 YYEEEE. CDR3 in amino acids: CASSSPEGAGTQYF. Written as DNA, the CDR3 is TGTGCCAGCAGCTCCCCTGAGGGGGCGGGGACCCAGTACTTC.

This chain joins TRBV29-1 and TRBJ2-4, with 8 bases matching TRBD2. The better agreement between TRBJ2-7 and the DNA end casts doubt on the J call. The CDR3 covers 13 residues. Germline CDR1 and CDR2: SQVTM and ANQGSEA. The CDR3 DNA reads TGCAGCGTTGTGAGACGGGGGGGCTACGAGCAGTACTTC. Amino acid sequence: CSVVRRGGYEQYF.

The V gene is TRBV20-1, the J gene TRBJ2-7; D perhaps matches TRBD1 (6 bases). Deletions cut 6 bases from V and 0 bases from J, with 24 bases between. The CDR3 extends over 17 amino acids. Per the germline V gene, CDR1 is DFQATT and CDR2 is SNEGSKA (reference sequence). CDR3 sequence: CSARARGGGKVSYEQYF. The CDR3 region has the DNA TGCAGTGCCAGGGCAAGAGGGGGTGGGAAGGTCTCCTACGAGCAGTACTTC.

This clonotype came up a few times. This sequence joins TRBV29-1 and TRBJ1-1; D is unresolved. Trimming took off 6 bases at V and 4 bases at J, with 15 bases between the two ends. The CDR3 totals 13 residues. Germline V gene data show CDR1 as SQVTM and CDR2 as ANQGSEA. DNA of the CDR3: TGCAGCGTGAGCCCCACAGCGGTCACTGAAGCTTTCTTT. Its protein is CSVSPTAVTEAFF.

This clonotype was recorded only once. V and J are TRBV20-1 and TRBJ2-1; 9 bases fit TRBD2. The CDR3 has 16 amino acids. Germline V lookup: CDR1 DFQATT, CDR2 SNEGSKA (reference sequence). V lost 6 bases to trimming and J lost 1 base; unmatched junction nucleotides: 10. The CDR3 DNA reads as TGCAGTGCGCGTCTAGCGGGAAAGTCTTCCTACAATGAGCAGTTCTTC. It encodes CSARLAGKSSYNEQFF.